What follows are 22 T cell receptor beta chains derived from one specimen sequenced in a study of blood T cell repertoires in COVID-19. Sequencing used immunoSEQ multiplex PCR; TCRdb keeps in-frame clones, though not all of them. The sample has roughly 37,000 clones; around four fifths are singletons. Source material: peripheral blood. The receptors were sampled from a human donor in a cohort sampled during active COVID-19.

This clone was counted between two and nine times. This chain joins TRBV4-3 and TRBJ2-5; 8 bases line up with TRBD2. Looked up from germline, CDR1 is LGHNA and CDR2 is YSLEER. V lost 9 bases, J lost 2 bases, and 8 bases stayed unmatched. The CDR3 covers 14 residues. The CDR3 protein is CARSRGGLQETQYF. For the CDR3, the DNA is TGCGCCAGGTCCCGGGGGGGCCTACAAGAGACCCAGTACTTC.

The table lists this clone with a count of one. The chain recombines TRBV7-2 with TRBJ2-1, with D perhaps matching TRBD2 (7 bases). Germline loops: CDR1 SGHTA, CDR2 FQGNSA. The ends were cut back, 6 bases at V and 7 bases at J, with 19 bases in the middle. This CDR3 is built from 15 residues. Here the CDR3 DNA reads TGTGCCAGCAGTTCCGGGGGGCCTGGGGTGAATGAGCAGTTCTTC. It translates to CASSSGGPGVNEQFF.

The chain couples TRBV5-1 to TRBJ1-1; 8 bases fit TRBD1. Germline V CDR1 and CDR2: SGHRS, YFSETQ. CDR3 size: 14 residues. V lost 3 bases to trimming and J lost 4 bases; unmatched junction nucleotides: 5. The CDR3 region is CASSSDREATEAFF. The CDR3 bases are TGCGCCAGCAGCTCGGACAGGGAGGCCACTGAAGCTTTCTTT.

The chain employs TRBV6-5 and TRBJ1-2, with D maybe TRBD1 (6 bases). CDR1 MNHEY and CDR2 SVGAGI come from the germline V gene. The CDR3 runs to 14 residues. Trimming stripped 2 bases from V and 5 bases from J, with 12 bases between. CDR3 region: CASSYGGGPYGYTF. CDR3 nucleotide sequence: TGTGCCAGCAGTTACGGGGGGGGCCCATATGGCTACACCTTC.

The rearrangement uses TRBV7-2 and TRBJ1-5, with 12 bases that match TRBD1. V shed 5 bases, J shed 6 bases, and the junction held 8 bases outside the gene matches. Germline V lookup: CDR1 SGHTA, CDR2 FQGNSA. The CDR3 has 16 residues. The CDR3 is CASSPTRDRGLQPQHF. The CDR3 nucleotides read TGTGCCAGCAGCCCTACACGGGACAGGGGGCTTCAGCCCCAGCATTTT.

The chain combines TRBV2 with TRBJ2-7, with a possible D match to TRBD1 (6 bases). Trimming removed 2 bases from V and 6 bases from J, with 14 bases in between. CDR3 length equals 14 residues. The germline CDR1 and CDR2 sequences are SNHLY and FYNNEI. CDR3 nucleotide sequence: TGTGCCAGCAGTGAAACAGGGTCAGGGAGCGAGCAGTACTTC. Protein sequence: CASSETGSGSEQYF.

This rearrangement joins TRBV24-1 to TRBJ2-2; 8 bases match TRBD2. CDR1 and CDR2 (germline): KGHDR, SFDVKD. V was clipped by 3 bases and J by 2 bases; unmatched bases: 7. This CDR3 is 17 amino acids long. CDR3 coding DNA: TGTGCCACCAGTGATAATTCAGCGGGGGCCAACACCGGGGAGCTGTTTTTT. It encodes CATSDNSAGANTGELFF.

CDR3 coding DNA: TGTGCCAGCAGCTTACAAATGGGACAGGCCTACGAGCAGTACTTC. It is translated as CASSLQMGQAYEQYF. The chain joins TRBV7-9 to TRBJ2-7, with 8 positions matching TRBD1. The CDR3 consists of 15 residues. Trimming removed 2 bases from V and 2 bases from J; junction bases left unmatched: 5. Germline assignment: CDR1 SEHNR and CDR2 FQNEAQ (reference sequence).

The V gene is TRBV12-3 or TRBV12-4, the J gene TRBJ1-6; D is unclear. The CDR3 extends over 13 amino acids. V was trimmed by 4 bases and J by 8 bases, leaving 9 bases between them. The DNA for the CDR3 is TGTGCCAGCAGTTCGGGATACGATTCACCCCTCCACTTT. Translated, it gives CASSSGYDSPLHF.

J is TRBJ1-2 and V is TRBV5-6; D perhaps matches TRBD1 (6 bases). The V and J ends lost 4 bases and 5 bases respectively, with 18 bases between them. This CDR3 spans 15 amino acids. Germline assignment: CDR1 SGHDT and CDR2 YYEEEE. The CDR3 DNA is TGTGCCAGCAGCAGCTACAGGGCCCAGCCTTATGGCTACACCTTC. It translates to CASSSYRAQPYGYTF. The whole variable domain, remainder taken from reference TRBV5-6 and TRBJ1-2, is DAGVTQSPTHLIKTRGQQVTLRCSPKSGHDTVSWYQQALGQGPQFIFQYYEEEERQRGNFPDRFSGHQFPNYSSELNVNALLLGDSALYLCASSSYRAQPYGYTFGSGTRLTVV.

This chain uses TRBV19 with TRBJ2-5; 10 bases fit TRBD1. The V gene end was trimmed by 1 base and the J gene end by 8 bases; junction bases not matched to a gene: 16. CDR1 is LNHDA and CDR2 is SQIVND in the germline V gene (reference sequence). The CDR3 consists of 18 residues. Written as DNA, the CDR3 is TGTGCCAGTAGTATAGTGGGGCCCGGGACAGGGGTCATACGAACCCAGTACTTC. Its protein is CASSIVGPGTGVIRTQYF.

The chain links TRBV29-1 to TRBJ2-1, with D perhaps matching TRBD1 (6 bases). Deletions cut 4 bases from V and 9 bases from J, with 19 bases between. CDR1 and CDR2 (germline): SQVTM, ANQGSEA. The CDR3 runs to 14 residues. CDR3 nucleotide sequence: TGCAGCGTTGTGGAGAACAGGGTAGCTTTTGAGCAGTTCTTC. This gives the protein CSVVENRVAFEQFF.

This clone has a single count. V gene TRBV10-3 combines with J gene TRBJ1-1; D possibly corresponds to TRBD1 (6 bases). Per germline, CDR1 ENHRY and CDR2 SYGVKD. This CDR3 comprises 13 residues. The V end was cut by 10 bases, the J end by 0 bases, with 12 bases between. DNA for the CDR3: TGTGCCACACGACAGGCTCTGAACACTGAAGCTTTCTTT. Its protein product is CATRQALNTEAFF.

The chain couples TRBV7-2 to TRBJ2-2, with TRBD1 matching over 9 bases. Trimming removed 5 bases from V and 3 bases from J; junction bases left unmatched: 7. This CDR3 has 16 amino acids. Germline CDR1 reads SGHTA; CDR2 reads FQGNSA. CDR3 sequence (DNA): TGTGCCAGCAGCCTACAGGGGGCGCGGGACACCGGGGAGCTGTTTTTT. It encodes CASSLQGARDTGELFF.

The rearrangement joins TRBV2 to TRBJ2-2; TRBD1 matches at 8 bases. V was pared by 2 bases and J by 6 bases, with 8 bases of the junction left unmatched. In germline, CDR1 is SNHLY, CDR2 FYNNEI. This CDR3 spans 16 amino acids. The DNA of the CDR3 is TGTGCCAGCAGTGAACTTGGACAGGGAATTGCCGGGGAGCTGTTTTTT. Its protein is CASSELGQGIAGELFF. Combining the CDR3 with reference TRBV2 and TRBJ2-2 gives the whole variable domain EPEVTQTPSHQVTQMGQEVILRCVPISNHLYFYWYRQILGQKVEFLVSFYNNEISEKSEIFDDQFSVERPDGSNFTLKIRSTKLEDSAMYFCASSELGQGIAGELFFGEGSRLTVL.

The chain has TRBV5-1 and TRBJ2-4, with TRBD2 identical over 7 bases. This CDR3 is 13 amino acids long. Germline V lookup: CDR1 SGHRS, CDR2 YFSETQ. V lost 5 bases, J lost 7 bases, and 6 bases stayed unmatched. The CDR3 DNA reads as TGCGCCAGCAGTCTGGGAGGGACCAACATTCAGTACTTC. Amino acid sequence: CASSLGGTNIQYF.

The V and J genes are TRBV7-2 and TRBJ1-2; D may be TRBD1 (6 bases). Deletions cut 4 bases from V and 6 bases from J, with 15 bases between. The CDR3 contains 14 residues. Per the germline V gene, CDR1 is SGHTA and CDR2 is FQGNSA. The CDR3 nucleotides read TGTGCCAGCAGCTGGGCAGGGGCCCTGGATGGCTACACCTTC. Translated, it gives CASSWAGALDGYTF.

This chain connects TRBV14 to TRBJ2-6, with a weak D call TRBD1 (6 bases). V shed 0 bases and J shed 0 bases, with 15 bases lying between them. Germline lookup yields CDR1 SGHDN and CDR2 FVKESK. The CDR3 length is 19 residues. CDR3 region: CASSQDQGRGGSGANVLTF. DNA for the CDR3: TGTGCCAGCAGCCAAGATCAGGGCAGGGGTGGCTCTGGGGCCAACGTCCTGACTTTC. Using reference TRBV14 and TRBJ2-6 for the parts outside the CDR3, the full variable domain is EAGVTQFPSHSVIEKGQTVTLRCDPISGHDNLYWYRRVMGKEIKFLLHFVKESKQDESGMPNNRFLAERTGGTYSTLKVQPAELEDSGVYFCASSQDQGRGGSGANVLTFGAGSRLTVL.

The chain couples TRBV28 to TRBJ1-5; D not certain. This CDR3 is built from 16 residues. The V end lost 2 bases, the J end lost 1 base, and 12 bases lay between the germline ends. Germline CDR1 and CDR2: MDHEN and SYDVKM. The CDR3 DNA is TGTGCCAGCAGTTTAGGGCAGGCCCCCAGCAATCAGCCCCAGCATTTT. Its translation: CASSLGQAPSNQPQHF.

The rearrangement links TRBV3-1 (or the pseudogene TRBV3-2) to TRBJ1-5; 8 bases align to TRBD1. V dropped 3 bases and J dropped 2; count of bases not matched to a gene: 0. Germline lookup yields CDR1 LGHDT and CDR2 YNNKEL (reference sequence). There are 14 residues in the CDR3. CDR3 residues: CASSQGQGNQPQHF. The CDR3, as DNA: TGTGCCAGCAGCCAGGGACAGGGCAATCAGCCCCAGCATTTT.

This chain connects TRBV28 to TRBJ2-1; the match to TRBD2 covers 9 bases. Germline V CDR1 and CDR2: MDHEN, SYDVKM. The CDR3 consists of 11 residues. V trimming: 5 bases; J trimming: 12 bases; junction bases outside the gene matches: 2. The CDR3 reads CASSTLAGQFF. The CDR3 DNA follows: TGTGCCAGCAGTACACTAGCGGGGCAGTTCTTC.

The chain links TRBV28 to TRBJ1-1; D gene ambiguous. Germline V CDR1 and CDR2: MDHEN, SYDVKM. The CDR3 sequence is 12 residues long. Trimming took off 6 bases at V and 0 bases at J, with 5 bases between the two ends. CDR3 in DNA: TGTGCCAGCAGCTCGGTGAACACTGAAGCTTTCTTT. Translated: CASSSVNTEAFF.